These 18 T cell receptor beta chains originate from one sample sequenced in a study of OX40 agonist ivuxolimab in advanced cancers. The data were produced by immunoSEQ multiplex PCR, yet TCRdb's version contains in-frame clones alone and is incomplete. This table has tens of thousands of clones, about nine tenths appearing once. Sequencing was performed on CD4+ or CD8+ T cells sorted from blood, taken in a trial of the OX40 agonist ivuxolimab. The receptors were sampled from an adult with an advanced solid tumor such as melanoma, head and neck, liver or kidney cancer.

This sequence joins TRBV5-4 and TRBJ2-2, with D possibly being TRBD1 or TRBD2 (6 bases each). Germline loops: CDR1 SGHNT, CDR2 YYREEE (reference sequence). CDR3 length: 15 amino acids. Trimming shortened V by 1 base and J by 3 bases, and 10 bases separated the two germline ends. CDR3 sequence (DNA): TGTGCCAGCAGCTTGTCGGGGGCCGACACCGGGGAGCTGTTTTTT. Protein: CASSLSGADTGELFF.

The chain uses TRBV19 and TRBJ1-5; possibly TRBD1 for D (6 bases). The V gene's germline CDR1 is LNHDA and CDR2 SQIVND (reference sequence). V lost 9 bases to trimming and J lost 6 bases, with 18 bases between them. This CDR3 is built from 14 residues. The CDR3 sequence is CASNTDRRSQPQHF. CDR3 nucleotide sequence: TGTGCCAGCAATACGGACAGACGGAGTCAGCCCCAGCATTTT.

The rearrangement uses TRBV7-2 and TRBJ2-7; perhaps TRBD2 as D (5 bases). There are 13 residues in the CDR3. Per the germline V gene, CDR1 is SGHTA and CDR2 is FQGNSA. V lost 7 bases and J 3 bases, leaving 13 bases between the germline ends. Here the CDR3 reads CASTFPGNYEQYF. The CDR3 DNA is TGTGCCAGCACCTTCCCGGGGAACTACGAGCAGTACTTC. The full variable domain, with the rest looked up from reference TRBV7-2 and TRBJ2-7, is GAGVSQSPSNKVTEKGKDVELRCDPISGHTALYWYRQSLGQGLEFLIYFQGNSAPDKSGLPSDRFSAERTGGSVSTLTIQRTQQEDSAVYLCASTFPGNYEQYFGPGTRLTVT.

CDR3 in amino acids: CASSFVTGATGELFF. The CDR3 DNA reads as TGTGCCAGCAGTTTTGTGACAGGGGCCACCGGGGAGCTGTTTTTT. The chain joins TRBV28 to TRBJ2-2, with 8 bases aligning to TRBD1. Germline trimming cut 3 bases from V and 4 bases from J; bases unmatched to any gene: 4. Germline CDR1 is MDHEN and CDR2 is SYDVKM. This CDR3 has 15 amino acids.

The chain recombines TRBV27 with TRBJ2-3, with D unresolved. The V gene lost 6 bases and the J gene lost 9 bases, with 13 bases spanning the gap. The CDR3 loop spans 12 amino acids. The germline CDR1 and CDR2 sequences are MNHEY and SMNVEV (reference sequence). For the CDR3, the DNA is TGTGCCAGCAGCTCCGCTAGGAGAACGCAGTATTTT. Amino acid sequence: CASSSARRTQYF.

The chain has TRBV19 and TRBJ1-2; D might be TRBD1 (5 bases). The V gene's germline CDR1 is LNHDA and CDR2 SQIVND (reference sequence). V shed 3 bases and J shed 0 bases, with 14 bases lying between them. The CDR3 sequence is 16 residues long. CDR3 sequence reads: CASSIRPGPTNYGYTF. The CDR3 DNA sequence: TGTGCCAGTAGTATCCGTCCGGGACCCACTAACTATGGCTACACCTTC.

V gene TRBV7-6 combines with J gene TRBJ2-3; no clear D gene. Trimming pared 2 bases from V and 4 bases from J, leaving 7 bases between. The CDR3 has 13 residues. Germline values: CDR1 SGHVS, CDR2 FNYEAQ. The CDR3 DNA is TGTGCCAGCAGCTTAAGGACGGCAGATACGCAGTATTTT. Translating it yields CASSLRTADTQYF.

The rearrangement links TRBV6-1 to TRBJ2-6; D is ambiguous. The CDR3 has 15 residues. CDR1 and CDR2 (germline): MNHNS, SASEGT. The V end lost 6 bases, the J end lost 0 bases, and 9 bases lay between the germline ends. The CDR3: CASRDGSSGANVLTF. The CDR3 DNA reads as TGTGCCAGCAGGGACGGAAGCTCTGGGGCCAACGTCCTGACTTTC.

Only a few counts were recorded for this clone. The gene calls are TRBV5-1 and TRBJ2-1; D uncertain. The germline V gene has CDR1 SGHRS and CDR2 YFSETQ. Trimming cost V 1 base and J 0 bases, with 14 bases left between them. This CDR3 comprises 17 residues. DNA for the CDR3: TGCGCCAGCAGCTTGTCGGTAAACCTCCTCTCCTACAATGAGCAGTTCTTC. Protein sequence: CASSLSVNLLSYNEQFF. The full variable domain, completed using reference TRBV5-1 and TRBJ2-1, is KAGVTQTPRYLIKTRGQQVTLSCSPISGHRSVSWYQQTPGQGLQFLFEYFSETQRNKGNFPGRFSGRQFSNSRSEMNVSTLELGDSALYLCASSLSVNLLSYNEQFFGPGTRLTVL.

The genes are TRBV7-3 and TRBJ1-1; no reliable D call. Trimming took off 5 bases at V and 1 base at J, with 11 bases between the two ends. Germline V CDR1 and CDR2: SGHTA, FQGTGA. The CDR3 is 14 amino acids. As DNA, the CDR3 is TGTGCCAGCAGCCCGGGAGGGAGGAACACTGAAGCTTTCTTT. It translates to CASSPGGRNTEAFF.

The chain is built from TRBV9 and TRBJ2-1; maybe TRBD1 (7 bases). Germline-derived CDR1 and CDR2 are SGDLS and YYNGEE. V was pared by 0 bases and J by 3 bases, with 16 bases between. The CDR3 runs to 17 residues. The CDR3 DNA reads as TGTGCCAGCAGCGTAGCAGGGGGACCGGGACTCTACAATGAGCAGTTCTTC. Amino acid sequence: CASSVAGGPGLYNEQFF.

The chain joins TRBV5-4 to TRBJ2-6, with D perhaps TRBD2 (5 bases). The CDR3 totals 14 residues. Germline-derived CDR1 and CDR2 are SGHNT and YYREEE (reference sequence). Between the trimmed V and J ends, which lost 0 bases and 4 bases, there was a span of 5 bases. The CDR3 nucleotides read TGTGCCAGCAGCTTGGAGCGGGGGGCCAACGTCCTGACTTTC. It specifies CASSLERGANVLTF.

This chain connects TRBV9 to TRBJ2-3; D is unclear. CDR3 size: 14 residues. Germline-derived CDR1 and CDR2 are SGDLS and YYNGEE. Trimming removed 1 base from V and 0 bases from J, with 6 bases in between. The CDR3 DNA reads TGTGCCAGCAGCGTATCCGTAAGCACAGATACGCAGTATTTT. This translates into CASSVSVSTDTQYF.

Note on this clone: This may arise from a read error, as a much more abundant clone is one base away. This chain uses TRBV5-1 with TRBJ1-2, with D unresolved. This CDR3 is built from 16 residues. Germline V gene data show CDR1 as SGHRS and CDR2 as YFSETQ. This CDR3 is CASNLAAGSANYGYTF. In nucleotides, the CDR3 is TGCGCCAGCAACTTGGCGGCAGGCAGCGCTAACTATGGCTACACCTTC.

The V gene is TRBV4-3, the J gene TRBJ2-2; TRBD2 aligns across 8 bases. CDR1 is LGHNA and CDR2 is YSLEER in the germline V gene. This CDR3 has 14 amino acids. The V and J ends lost 4 bases and 7 bases, in that order; junction bases with no gene match: 5. Written as DNA, the CDR3 is TGCGCCAGCAGCCTGACTAGCGATCACGGGGAGCTGTTTTTT. This codes for CASSLTSDHGELFF.

This clone was counted a single time. The CDR3 nucleotides read TGTGCCAGCAGTTACCAGGCTGAAGCTTTCTTT. Amino acids: CASSYQAEAFF. The chain links TRBV6-5 to TRBJ1-1; D gene uncertain. The CDR3 is 11 amino acids. Trimming removed 2 bases from V and 6 bases from J, with 4 bases in between. Germline-derived CDR1 and CDR2 are MNHEY and SVGAGI.

This sequence joins TRBV6-4 and TRBJ1-4, with a weak D call TRBD1 (5 bases). Germline V CDR1 and CDR2: MRHNA, SNTAGT. V lost 3 bases and J 3 bases, leaving 11 bases between the germline ends. The CDR3 length is 15 residues. For the CDR3, the DNA is TGTGCCAGCAGTGATATTGGGGCATCTAATGAAAAACTGTTTTTT. It encodes CASSDIGASNEKLFF.

V and J are TRBV2 and TRBJ2-5, with D tentatively TRBD2 (6 bases). Germline CDR1 and CDR2: SNHLY and FYNNEI. There are 16 residues in the CDR3. With 7 bases removed from V and 4 bases from J, the gap between germline ends came to 22 bases. CDR3: CASNGRGRRGLETQYF. Written as DNA, the CDR3 is TGTGCCAGCAACGGCCGCGGGCGGCGGGGCTTAGAGACCCAGTACTTC.